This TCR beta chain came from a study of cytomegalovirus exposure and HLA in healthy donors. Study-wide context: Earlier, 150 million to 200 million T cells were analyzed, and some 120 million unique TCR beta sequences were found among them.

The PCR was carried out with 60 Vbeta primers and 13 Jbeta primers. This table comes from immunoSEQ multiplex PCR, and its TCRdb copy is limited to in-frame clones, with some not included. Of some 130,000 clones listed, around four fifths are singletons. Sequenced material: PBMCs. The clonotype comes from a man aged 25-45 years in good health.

The DNA of the CDR3 is TGTGCCAGCAGTGAGGGCAGGAGGTATGAAAAACTGTTTTTT. As protein: CASSEGRRYEKLFF. This chain joins TRBV2 and TRBJ1-4; no firm D call. CDR1 SNHLY and CDR2 FYNNEI come from the germline V gene. This CDR3 contains 14 residues. V was cut by 3 bases and J by 6 bases, with 11 bases left in between.